Sequencing of this T cell receptor beta chain was carried out in a study of blood T cell repertoires in COVID-19. Background on the study: Spain, Italy and the United States supplied samples that represented acute and convalescent COVID-19. T cells, B-cell-depleted T cells, or PBMCs provided the cDNA or gDNA that served as material.

The CDR3 length is 15 residues. Germline V gives CDR1 MNHEY, CDR2 SVGEGT. V gave up 5 bases and J gave up 2 bases, with 13 bases separating them. As processed by the authors: Nucleated cell counts were estimated from reference gene primer amplification. TCRdb keeps only in-frame clones here, not all; method: immunoSEQ multiplex PCR. V and J calls and clone size follow that table, whereas D and trimming were derived from the DNA. The sample carries about 130,000 clones, roughly 90% recorded once. This chain links TRBV6-2 or TRBV6-3 with TRBJ1-5; possibly TRBD1 for D (6 bases). Sequenced: peripheral blood. The TCR sequence derives from a man aged 45-60 years with active COVID-19. DNA for the CDR3: TGTGCCAGCAGTCGAGACAGGCTTCGCAATCAGCCCCAGCATTTT. Translation: CASSRDRLRNQPQHF.